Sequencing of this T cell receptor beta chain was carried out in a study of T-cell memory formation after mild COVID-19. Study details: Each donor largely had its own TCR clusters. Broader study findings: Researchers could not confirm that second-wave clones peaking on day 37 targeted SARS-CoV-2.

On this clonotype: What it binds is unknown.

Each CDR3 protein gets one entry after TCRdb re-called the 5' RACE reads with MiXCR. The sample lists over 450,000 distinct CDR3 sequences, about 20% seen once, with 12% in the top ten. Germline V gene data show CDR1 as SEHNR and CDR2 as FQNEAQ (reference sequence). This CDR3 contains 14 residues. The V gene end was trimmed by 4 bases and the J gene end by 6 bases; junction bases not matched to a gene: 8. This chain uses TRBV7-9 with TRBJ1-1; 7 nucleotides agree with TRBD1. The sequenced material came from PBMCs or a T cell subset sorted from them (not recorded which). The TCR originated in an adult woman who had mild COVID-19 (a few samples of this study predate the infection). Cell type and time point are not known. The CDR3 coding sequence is TGTGCCAGCAGCTGGGACAGTCAGGGCCCTGAAGCTTTCTTT. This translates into CASSWDSQGPEAFF.